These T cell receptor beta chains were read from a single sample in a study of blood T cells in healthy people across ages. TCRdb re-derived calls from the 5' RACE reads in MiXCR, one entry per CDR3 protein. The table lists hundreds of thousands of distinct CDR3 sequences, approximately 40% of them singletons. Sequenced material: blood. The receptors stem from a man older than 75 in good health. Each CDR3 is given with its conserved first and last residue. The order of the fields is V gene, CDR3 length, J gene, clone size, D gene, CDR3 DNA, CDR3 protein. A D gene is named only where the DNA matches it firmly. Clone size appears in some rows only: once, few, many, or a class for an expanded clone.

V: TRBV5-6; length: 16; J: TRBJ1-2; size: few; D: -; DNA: TGTGCCAGCAGCTTGGTGGCAGGGGTTTCCATCAATGGCTACACCTTC; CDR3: CASSLVAGVSINGYTF
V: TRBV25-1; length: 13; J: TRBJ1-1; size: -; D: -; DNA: TGTGCCAGCAGTGTGAATCAAAGGGTCGGAGCTTTCTTT; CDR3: CASSVNQRVGAFF
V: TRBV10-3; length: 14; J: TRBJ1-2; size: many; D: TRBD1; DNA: TGTGCCATCAGCGGGACAGTCGACCTCTATGGCTACACCTTC; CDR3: CAISGTVDLYGYTF
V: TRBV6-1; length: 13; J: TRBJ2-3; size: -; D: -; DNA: TGTGCCAGCCTACAGGGCGGGTCAGATACGCGGTATTTT; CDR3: CASLQGGSDTRYF
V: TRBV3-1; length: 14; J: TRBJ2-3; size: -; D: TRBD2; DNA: TGTGCCAGCAGCAGACAAGCGGGGAAAGATACGCAGTATTTT; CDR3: CASSRQAGKDTQYF
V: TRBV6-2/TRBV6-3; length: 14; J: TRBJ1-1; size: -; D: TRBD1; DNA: TGTGCCAGCAGTTTTATCCGGGACAGGGGTTCGGCTTTCTTT; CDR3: CASSFIRDRGSAFF
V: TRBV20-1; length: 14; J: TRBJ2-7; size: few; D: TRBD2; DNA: TGCAGTGCTAGAGTCACTAGCGGGGGCTACGAGCAGTACTTC; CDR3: CSARVTSGGYEQYF
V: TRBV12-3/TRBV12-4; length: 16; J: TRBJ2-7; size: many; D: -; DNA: TGTGCCAGCAGTTTAATTCGGGCAGGGGGGCCCTACGAGCAGTACTTC; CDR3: CASSLIRAGGPYEQYF
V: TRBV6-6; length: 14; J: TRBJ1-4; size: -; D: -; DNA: TGTGCCAGCACAGGGACCCCAAGGGGTGAAAAACTGTTTTTT; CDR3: CASTGTPRGEKLFF
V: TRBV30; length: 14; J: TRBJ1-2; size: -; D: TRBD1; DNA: TGTGCCTGGAGCCGAGGGACAGCCTTCTATGGCTACACCTTC; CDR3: CAWSRGTAFYGYTF
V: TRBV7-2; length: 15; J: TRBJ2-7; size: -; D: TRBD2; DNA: TGTGCCAGCAGCTTAGCTATAGCGGGGGTCTACGAGCAGTACTTC; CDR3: CASSLAIAGVYEQYF
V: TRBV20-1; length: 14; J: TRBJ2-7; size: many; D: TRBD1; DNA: TGCAGTGCTAGCGGTCAGGGGACAGGGTTGGAGCAGTACTTC; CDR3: CSASGQGTGLEQYF
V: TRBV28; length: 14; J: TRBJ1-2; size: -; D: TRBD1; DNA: TGTGCCAGCAGGGTACCCGGACAGGCCTATGGCTACACCTTC; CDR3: CASRVPGQAYGYTF
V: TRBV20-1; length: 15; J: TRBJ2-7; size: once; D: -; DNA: TGCAGTGCTTCCCCCTCCCGGGTAGGATCCTACGAGCGGTACTTC; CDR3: CSASPSRVGSYERYF
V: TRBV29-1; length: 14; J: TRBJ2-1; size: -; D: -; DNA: TGCAGCGTTGAACAGGGGACACCCTACAATGAGCAGTTCTTC; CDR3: CSVEQGTPYNEQFF
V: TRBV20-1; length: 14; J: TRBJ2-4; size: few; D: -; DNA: TGCAGTGCCGCGGTGAGGAGAGACAAAAACATTCAGTACTTC; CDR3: CSAAVRRDKNIQYF
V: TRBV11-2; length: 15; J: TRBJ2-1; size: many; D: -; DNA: TGTGCCAGCAGCTCGGACGGAAGCTCCTACAATGAGCAGTTCTTC; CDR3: CASSSDGSSYNEQFF
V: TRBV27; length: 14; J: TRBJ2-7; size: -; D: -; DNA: TGTGCCAGCAGTTTCCCGGGACACACCTACGAGCAGTACTTC; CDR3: CASSFPGHTYEQYF
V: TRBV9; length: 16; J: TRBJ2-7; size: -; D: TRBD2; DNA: TGTGCCAGCTCGGGACTAGCGGGGGGGTCCTCCTACGAGCAGTACTTC; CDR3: CASSGLAGGSSYEQYF
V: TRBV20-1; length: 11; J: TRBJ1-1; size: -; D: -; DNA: TGCAGTGCTCCACGGAACACTGAAGCTTTCTTT; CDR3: CSAPRNTEAFF
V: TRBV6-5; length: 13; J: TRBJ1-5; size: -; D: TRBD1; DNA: TGTGCCAGCGGCCGGGACAGGGTCGAGCCCCAGCATTTT; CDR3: CASGRDRVEPQHF
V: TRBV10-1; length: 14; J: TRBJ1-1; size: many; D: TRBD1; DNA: TGCGCCAGCAGTGGACGACAGGGGACCACTGAAGCTTTCTTT; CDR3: CASSGRQGTTEAFF
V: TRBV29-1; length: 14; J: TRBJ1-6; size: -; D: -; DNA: TGCAGCGCCACGGAGGGTCCGCGGAATTCACCCCTCCACTTT; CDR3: CSATEGPRNSPLHF
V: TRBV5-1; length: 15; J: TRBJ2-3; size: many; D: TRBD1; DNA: TGCGCCAGCAGCACCAGGGGGTTTTATACAGATACGCAGTATTTT; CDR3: CASSTRGFYTDTQYF
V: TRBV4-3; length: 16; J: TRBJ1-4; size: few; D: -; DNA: TGCGCCAGCAGCCAAGATCGGGAGGTAACTAATGAAAAACTGTTTTTT; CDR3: CASSQDREVTNEKLFF
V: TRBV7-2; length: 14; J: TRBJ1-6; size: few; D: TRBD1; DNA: TGTGCCAGCAGCTTAACAGGGGGTAGATCACCCCTCCACTTT; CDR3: CASSLTGGRSPLHF
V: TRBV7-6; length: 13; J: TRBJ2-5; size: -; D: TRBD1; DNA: TGTGCCAGCAGCTCGTACAGGGGGAAGACCCAGTACTTC; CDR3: CASSSYRGKTQYF
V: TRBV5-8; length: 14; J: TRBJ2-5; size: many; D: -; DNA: TGTGCCAGCAGTCTCCGACTAGTGGAGGAGACCCAGTACTTC; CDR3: CASSLRLVEETQYF
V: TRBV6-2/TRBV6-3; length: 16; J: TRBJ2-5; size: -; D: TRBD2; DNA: TGTGCCAGCGGCGGGACTAGCGGGAGCAACCAAGAGACCCAGTACTTC; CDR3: CASGGTSGSNQETQYF
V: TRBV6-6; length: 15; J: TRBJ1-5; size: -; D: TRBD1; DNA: TGTGCCAGCAGTTACCCGGGACAGGGTGGCCAGCCCCAGCATTTT; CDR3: CASSYPGQGGQPQHF
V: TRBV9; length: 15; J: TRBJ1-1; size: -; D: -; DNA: TGTGCCAGCAGCGGTGGTCGACGGTTGAACACTGAAGCTTTCTTT; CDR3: CASSGGRRLNTEAFF
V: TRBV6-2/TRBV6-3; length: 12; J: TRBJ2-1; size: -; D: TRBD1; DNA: TGTGCCAGCGGAACAGGGGTTGGTGAGCAGTTCTTC; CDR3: CASGTGVGEQFF
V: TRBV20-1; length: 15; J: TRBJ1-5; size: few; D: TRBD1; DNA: TGCAGTGCTAGAAAGGGACAGGGGCCCGATCAGCCCCAGCATTTT; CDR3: CSARKGQGPDQPQHF
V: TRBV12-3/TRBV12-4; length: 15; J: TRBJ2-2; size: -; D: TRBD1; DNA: TGTGCCAGCAGGCCTGGACAGGGGATAACCGGGGAGCTGTTTTTT; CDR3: CASRPGQGITGELFF
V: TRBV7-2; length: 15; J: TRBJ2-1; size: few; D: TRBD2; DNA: TGTGCCAGCACCCCCGGGGCTAGCGGGAGGAATGAGCAGTTCTTC; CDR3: CASTPGASGRNEQFF
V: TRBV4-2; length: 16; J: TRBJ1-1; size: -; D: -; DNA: TGTGCCTGCAGCCAAGAAGGGACACAACGGAACACTGAAGCTTTCTTT; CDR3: CACSQEGTQRNTEAFF
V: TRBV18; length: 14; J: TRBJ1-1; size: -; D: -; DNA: TGTGCCAGCTCGCAGGGACGCGTAGGGACTGAAGCTTTCTTT; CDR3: CASSQGRVGTEAFF
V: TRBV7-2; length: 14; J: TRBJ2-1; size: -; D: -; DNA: TGTGCCAGCAGCCATGGGACCCCGTACAATGAGCAGTTCTTC; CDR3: CASSHGTPYNEQFF
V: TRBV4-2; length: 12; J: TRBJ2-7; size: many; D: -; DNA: TGTGCCAGCAGCCAAGTCGGGCAGGAGGAGTACTTC; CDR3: CASSQVGQEEYF
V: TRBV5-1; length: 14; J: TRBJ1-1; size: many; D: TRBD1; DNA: TGCGCCAGCAGCTTGGAATCAGGGGGGACTGAAGCTTTCTTT; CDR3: CASSLESGGTEAFF
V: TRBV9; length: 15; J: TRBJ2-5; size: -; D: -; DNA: TGTGCCAGCAGCGGGACCACTCGGCCCGAGGAGACCCAGTACTTC; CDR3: CASSGTTRPEETQYF
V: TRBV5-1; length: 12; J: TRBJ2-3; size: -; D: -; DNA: TGCGCCAGCAGGCTAGGCACAGATACGCAGTATTTT; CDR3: CASRLGTDTQYF
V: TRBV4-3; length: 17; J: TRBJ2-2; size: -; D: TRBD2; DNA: TGCGCCAGCAGCCAAGATTGGAGACTAGCGCGTACCGGGGAGCTGTTTTTT; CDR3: CASSQDWRLARTGELFF
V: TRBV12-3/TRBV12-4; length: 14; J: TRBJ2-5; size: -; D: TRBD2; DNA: TGTGCCAGCAGGACCCTAGCGGGAGGAGAGACCCAGTACTTC; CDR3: CASRTLAGGETQYF
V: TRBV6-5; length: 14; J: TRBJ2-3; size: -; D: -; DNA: TGTGCCAGCAGCCGCAGGGGGGCGTCTGATACGCAGTATTTT; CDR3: CASSRRGASDTQYF
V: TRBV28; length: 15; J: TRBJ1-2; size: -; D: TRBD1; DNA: TGTGCCAGCAAATTAGCGGGACAGGGGGACTATGGCTACACCTTC; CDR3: CASKLAGQGDYGYTF
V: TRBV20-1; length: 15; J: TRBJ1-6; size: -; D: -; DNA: TGCAGTGCTAAGGGGTTTGCAGGGGCGAATTCACCCCTCCACTTT; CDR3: CSAKGFAGANSPLHF
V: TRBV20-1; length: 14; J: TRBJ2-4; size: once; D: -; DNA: TGCAGTGCTAGCGGGGTTTATGGCAAAAACATTCAGTACTTC; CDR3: CSASGVYGKNIQYF
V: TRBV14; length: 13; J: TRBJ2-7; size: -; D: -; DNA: TGTGCCAGCAGCCGACGAGTACACCACGAGCAGTACTTC; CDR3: CASSRRVHHEQYF
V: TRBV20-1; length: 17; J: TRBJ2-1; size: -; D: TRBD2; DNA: TGCAGTGCCCCAAAGGGACTAGCGGGGGTATGGGACAATGAGCAGTTCTTC; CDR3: CSAPKGLAGVWDNEQFF
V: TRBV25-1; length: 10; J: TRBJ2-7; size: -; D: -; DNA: TGTGCCAGCAGTGAAGCAAGGCAGTACTTC; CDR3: CASSEARQYF
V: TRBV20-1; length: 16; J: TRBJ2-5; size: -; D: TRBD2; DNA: TGCAGTGCCCCGGGACTAGCGGGAGGCCAGGGGGAGACCCAGTACTTC; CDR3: CSAPGLAGGQGETQYF
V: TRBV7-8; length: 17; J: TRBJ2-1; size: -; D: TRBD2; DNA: TGTGCCAGCAGCCCGATTAGCGGGGGGTACTCCTACAATGAGCAGTTCTTC; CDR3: CASSPISGGYSYNEQFF
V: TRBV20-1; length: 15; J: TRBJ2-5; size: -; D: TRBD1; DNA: TGCAGTGCTAGAGATCAGCAGGGGGCGGGCAATGAGCAGTACTTC; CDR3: CSARDQQGAGNEQYF